What follows are 16 T cell receptor beta chains derived from one specimen sequenced in a study of shared clonotypes between healthy human individuals. This table comes from immunoSEQ multiplex PCR, and its TCRdb copy is limited to in-frame clones, with some not included. This sample carries about 2.4 million clones, approximately 93% of them seen once, and the ten largest clones take around 0.4%. Sequencing input: naive CD4+ T cells from PBMCs. Subset meaning: CD45RA+ positively selected. Receptor source: a man younger than 35 in good health. Some clones in this sample may be carry-over from other donors' samples.

The chain couples TRBV11-2 to TRBJ2-2, with 12 bases fitting TRBD2. The trim removed 4 bases at V and 7 bases at J, leaving 7 bases unmatched. This CDR3 is built from 16 residues. The germline gives CDR1 SGHAT, CDR2 FQNNGV. The CDR3 bases are TGTGCCAGCAGCTCCCGGACTAGCGGGAAAGTCGGGGAGCTGTTTTTT. Translated, it gives CASSSRTSGKVGELFF.

This rearrangement joins TRBV6-5 to TRBJ2-3; no clear D. This CDR3 is built from 14 residues. Germline CDR1 reads MNHEY; CDR2 reads SVGAGI. Trimming took off 5 bases at V and 1 base at J, with 10 bases between the two ends. This CDR3 reads CASSPGSGTDTQYF. CDR3 bases: TGTGCCAGCAGTCCTGGGTCGGGCACAGATACGCAGTATTTT.

The chain is built from TRBV2 and TRBJ2-7; 8 bases are shared with TRBD1. V shed 4 bases, J shed 7 bases, and the junction held 12 bases outside the gene matches. Germline CDR1 SNHLY, CDR2 FYNNEI. The CDR3 consists of 15 residues. The CDR3 loop reads CASSVQDREMSEQYF. The CDR3 DNA sequence: TGTGCCAGCAGTGTCCAGGACAGGGAGATGAGTGAGCAGTACTTC.

This clone has just a few counts. The chain couples TRBV2 to TRBJ1-5; D gene uncertain. V was pared by 3 bases and J by 6 bases, with 9 bases between. The CDR3 spans 13 residues. Germline V gene data show CDR1 as SNHLY and CDR2 as FYNNEI. This CDR3 reads CASSDSASQPQHF. CDR3 DNA sequence: TGTGCCAGCAGTGACTCAGCCAGTCAGCCCCAGCATTTT. The full variable domain, rest sourced from reference TRBV2 and TRBJ1-5, is EPEVTQTPSHQVTQMGQEVILRCVPISNHLYFYWYRQILGQKVEFLVSFYNNEISEKSEIFDDQFSVERPDGSNFTLKIRSTKLEDSAMYFCASSDSASQPQHFGDGTRLSIL.

The J gene is TRBJ2-4, the V gene TRBV28, with 10 bases identical to TRBD1. V shed 6 bases, J shed 8 bases, and the junction held 13 bases outside the gene matches. This CDR3 is built from 16 residues. The germline V gene has CDR1 MDHEN and CDR2 SYDVKM. CDR3 bases: TGTGCCAGCAGCTCAGACAGGGGGCAAGCCGGGTACATTCAGTACTTC. It translates to CASSSDRGQAGYIQYF. The full variable domain, its missing parts supplied by reference TRBV28 and TRBJ2-4, is DVKVTQSSRYLVKRTGEKVFLECVQDMDHENMFWYRQDPGLGLRLIYFSYDVKMKEKGDIPEGYSVSREKKERFSLILESASTNQTSMYLCASSSDRGQAGYIQYFGAGTRLSVL.

The chain recombines TRBV7-2 with TRBJ2-2; maybe TRBD1 (6 bases). From germline, CDR1 is SGHTA and CDR2 FQGNSA. The CDR3 has 16 amino acids. The V end was cut by 5 bases, the J end by 6 bases, with 19 bases between. The DNA for the CDR3 is TGTGCCAGCAGCCCTAATACAGGGACCCCACCCGGGGAGCTGTTTTTT. Amino acids: CASSPNTGTPPGELFF.

The chain uses TRBV19 and TRBJ1-1; 7 bases map to TRBD1. CDR1 and CDR2 from the germline V gene are LNHDA and SQIVND (reference sequence). There are 13 residues in the CDR3. V shed 3 bases and J 9 bases; nucleotides not matched to a gene: 7. In DNA form, the CDR3 reads TGTGCCAGTAGTATTAACCAACAGGGGAAAGCTTTCTTT. Its translation: CASSINQQGKAFF.

This clone has a handful of counts. V and J are TRBV5-1 and TRBJ1-4, with 9 nucleotides matching TRBD1. This CDR3 spans 16 amino acids. CDR1 SGHRS and CDR2 YFSETQ come from the germline V gene. V shed 5 bases and J 7 bases; nucleotides not matched to a gene: 12. The DNA for the CDR3 is TGCGCCAGCAGATCCCTCACAGGGGGCGATGGTGAAAAACTGTTTTTT. Translated: CASRSLTGGDGEKLFF.

J is TRBJ1-5 and V is TRBV5-8; 7 nucleotides agree with TRBD1. CDR3 size: 15 residues. The germline V gene encodes CDR1 SGHTS and CDR2 YDEGEE. V gave up 5 bases and J gave up 1 base; unmatched junction bases: 6. CDR3 nucleotide sequence: TGTGCCAGCAGTGGGGGGACAGTCAGCAATCAGCCCCAGCATTTT. Translation: CASSGGTVSNQPQHF.

The CDR3 bases are TGTGCCTGGAGTTCGGGGGACAATGAGCAGTTCTTC. The encoded protein is CAWSSGDNEQFF. The chain joins TRBV30 to TRBJ2-1; tentatively, D is TRBD2 (6 bases). Trimming cost V 2 bases and J 5 bases, with 7 bases left between them. The germline gives CDR1 GTSNPN, CDR2 SVGIG (reference sequence). The CDR3 has 12 residues.

The chain employs TRBV6-5 and TRBJ2-6, with a weak D call TRBD1 (5 bases). CDR1 and CDR2 from the germline V gene are MNHEY and SVGAGI. The germline V and J ends were trimmed by 8 bases and 0 bases, with 11 bases remaining between them. CDR3 length: 15 residues. The CDR3 sequence is CASGLRGSGANVLTF. The DNA for the CDR3 is TGTGCCAGCGGTCTAAGGGGCTCTGGGGCCAACGTCCTGACTTTC.

The chain recombines TRBV5-8 with TRBJ1-2; TRBD1 might be the D (5 bases). CDR1 SGHTS and CDR2 YDEGEE come from the germline V gene. The V gene lost 1 base and the J gene lost 2 bases, with 12 bases spanning the gap. The CDR3 has 15 amino acids. The CDR3 region has the DNA TGTGCCAGCAGCTTGCCCGGGGGGGTGAACTATGGCTACACCTTC. Translation gives CASSLPGGVNYGYTF.

This chain links TRBV6-5 with TRBJ1-1; TRBD1 matches 7 bases. The CDR3 loop spans 15 amino acids. Germline V gene sequence: CDR1 MNHEY, CDR2 SVGAGI. The V and J ends lost 4 bases and 2 bases, in that order; junction bases with no gene match: 7. The CDR3 protein is CASSSWDSINTEAFF. CDR3 coding DNA: TGTGCCAGCAGTTCCTGGGACAGTATCAACACTGAAGCTTTCTTT.

The V call is TRBV6-1, the J call TRBJ2-7, with unresolved D. Germline CDR1 is MNHNS and CDR2 is SASEGT. The ends were cut back, 0 bases at V and 3 bases at J, with 12 bases in the middle. This CDR3 is 15 amino acids long. CDR3 sequence (DNA): TGTGCCAGCAGTGAAGCAAATTGGGGTAGCTACGAGCAGTACTTC. This gives the protein CASSEANWGSYEQYF.

This chain uses TRBV10-2 with TRBJ1-5; tentative D call: TRBD1 (6 bases). The germline gives CDR1 WSHSY, CDR2 SAAADI. The ends were cut back, 3 bases at V and 7 bases at J, with 10 bases in the middle. The CDR3 spans 13 residues. CDR3 bases: TGCGCCAGCAGTGACAGGGGCGGCCAGCCCCAGCATTTT. Translating it yields CASSDRGGQPQHF.

The V call is TRBV7-9, the J call TRBJ1-4; possibly TRBD1 for D (5 bases). The germline gives CDR1 SEHNR, CDR2 FQNEAQ (reference sequence). V lost 4 bases and J 7 bases, leaving 13 bases between the germline ends. This CDR3 spans 14 amino acids. This CDR3 is CASSYSGGAEKLFF. The CDR3 coding sequence is TGTGCCAGCAGCTATTCCGGAGGGGCTGAAAAACTGTTTTTT.